Listed below are T cell receptor beta chains from one sample, sequenced in a study of T-cell reconstitution after alpha-beta-depleted transplantation in children. TCRdb called the PCR reads again in MiXCR, with one record for every CDR3 protein. The sample has fewer than 400,000 distinct CDR3 sequences; around 25% are singletons. The sequenced sample was PBMCs, mostly from graft donor cells, obtained 180 days after TCRalphabeta/CD19-depleted stem cell transplant. Receptors originate from a male patient younger than 18 who had a stem cell transplant for acute lymphoblastic leukemia, so the T cells may come from the graft donor. The CDR3 runs from the conserved cysteine through the conserved F or W. A D gene is named only where the DNA matches it firmly. The size entry is marked missing in some rows and otherwise reads once, few, many or a size class.

cdr3_length	d_call	v_call	clone_size	j_call	cdr3_aa	cdr3_nt
16	-	TRBV11-2	-	TRBJ2-1	CASSSRGKRAVENPFF	TGTGCCAGCAGCTCAAGAGGGAAGCGGGCGGTCGAGAATCCGTTCTTC
13	TRBD1	TRBV9	-	TRBJ1-1	CASTATGGAEAFF	TGTGCCAGCACGGCGACAGGGGGCGCGGAGGCTTTCTTT
16	TRBD2	TRBV7-9	-	TRBJ2-1	CASSLGAGSGYNEQFF	TGTGCCAGCAGCTTAGGAGCGGGATCAGGGTACAATGAGCAGTTCTTC
19	-	TRBV7-8	-	TRBJ2-6	CASSRLGGIMGSGANVLTF	TGTGCCAGCAGCCGATTAGGGGGAATTATGGGATCTGGGGCCAACGTCCTGACTTTC
16	-	TRBV3-1	-	TRBJ2-7	CASSQESRAGAYEQYF	TGTGCCAGCAGCCAAGAATCAAGGGCAGGGGCCTACGAGCAGTACTTC
17	-	TRBV3-1	many	TRBJ1-2	CASSQAASSPANYGYTF	TGTGCCAGCAGCCAAGCGGCTAGCTCCCCCGCTAACTATGGCTACACCTTC
14	-	TRBV5-1	few	TRBJ2-2	CASSLLWDSGELFF	TGCGCCAGCAGCTTGTTGTGGGACTCCGGGGAGCTGTTTTTT
16	TRBD1	TRBV5-1	few	TRBJ2-7	CASSKDRGPGRDEQYF	TGCGCCAGCAGCAAGGACAGGGGGCCTGGAAGAGACGAGCAGTACTTC
15	-	TRBV14	-	TRBJ1-4	CASSRIRATNEKLFF	TGTGCCAGCAGTCGGATACGAGCAACTAATGAAAAACTGTTTTTT
14	TRBD2	TRBV6-1	few	TRBJ2-7	CASSTAGGTSEQYF	TGTGCCAGCAGTACAGCGGGAGGAACGTCCGAGCAGTACTTC
15	-	TRBV15	few	TRBJ2-7	CATSRDKGRGYEQYF	TGTGCCACCAGCAGAGATAAAGGCAGGGGTTACGAGCAGTACTTC
13	-	TRBV13	few	TRBJ2-2	CASSPNNRGELFF	TGTGCCAGCAGCCCAAACAATCGTGGGGAGCTGTTTTTT
14	-	TRBV27	-	TRBJ2-5	CASSHHPPGETQYF	TGTGCCAGCAGCCACCACCCCCCGGGGGAGACCCAGTACTTC
12	-	TRBV3-1	many	TRBJ2-5	CASSLNRETQYF	TGTGCCAGCAGCCTGAATCGGGAGACCCAGTACTTC
15	-	TRBV6-2/TRBV6-3	-	TRBJ1-2	CASSYSATEPYGYTF	TGTGCCAGCAGTTACTCAGCAACAGAGCCATATGGCTACACCTTC
14	-	TRBV5-6	-	TRBJ2-1	CASSLIGSGNEQFF	TGTGCCAGCAGCTTAATCGGGAGCGGCAATGAGCAGTTCTTC
19	-	TRBV7-3	-	TRBJ1-1	CASSLYPLGRHGENGEAFF	TGTGCCAGCAGCTTATACCCTTTAGGTCGACACGGCGAGAACGGTGAAGCTTTCTTT
16	TRBD2	TRBV5-4	-	TRBJ2-2	CASSFRASGRSGELFF	TGTGCCAGCAGCTTCCGGGCTAGCGGGAGGAGCGGGGAGCTGTTTTTT
12	TRBD1	TRBV29-1	-	TRBJ2-5	CSVTGVQETQYF	TGCAGCGTTACAGGGGTTCAAGAGACCCAGTACTTC
17	-	TRBV10-3	few	TRBJ1-3	CAISEYQPGIPGNTIYF	TGTGCCATCAGTGAGTACCAACCCGGAATTCCTGGAAACACCATATATTTT
17	TRBD1	TRBV7-2	-	TRBJ1-3	CATKLTPRTGNGNTIYF	TGTGCCACTAAACTAACCCCCCGGACAGGGAATGGAAACACCATATATTTT
15	TRBD2	TRBV5-8	-	TRBJ2-7	CASSFVAGGLYEQYF	TGTGCCAGCAGCTTCGTAGCGGGGGGTCTCTACGAGCAGTACTTC
15	-	TRBV20-1	few	TRBJ2-7	CSARGPQGSSYEQYF	TGCAGTGCTAGAGGCCCCCAGGGAAGTTCCTACGAGCAGTACTTC
16	TRBD2	TRBV18	-	TRBJ2-1	CASSPPGLAGDNEQFF	TGTGCCAGCTCACCACCGGGCCTAGCGGGGGACAATGAGCAGTTCTTC
15	TRBD2	TRBV27	few	TRBJ2-5	CASRTSGIPRETQYF	TGTGCCAGCAGAACTAGCGGGATCCCTAGGGAGACCCAGTACTTC
14	TRBD1	TRBV5-1	few	TRBJ2-7	CASYTGGELYEQYF	TGCGCCAGTTACACAGGGGGCGAACTCTACGAGCAGTACTTC
18	-	TRBV11-2	-	TRBJ2-3	CASSFQTRAIIGGDTQYF	TGTGCCAGCAGCTTCCAGACCCGGGCTATTATAGGGGGGGATACGCAGTATTTT
16	-	TRBV7-2	many	TRBJ2-7	CASRPNGGLSSYEQYF	TGTGCCAGCAGGCCTAACGGCGGTCTAAGCTCCTACGAGCAGTACTTC
17	-	TRBV4-2	-	TRBJ1-2	CASSFIGYMGRANGYTF	TGTGCCAGCAGCTTTATCGGTTACATGGGCAGGGCAAACGGCTACACCTTC
14	-	TRBV20-1	few	TRBJ1-2	CSAQRQARYYGYTF	TGCAGTGCTCAGAGGCAGGCCCGATACTATGGCTACACCTTC
14	-	TRBV7-3	few	TRBJ2-7	CASSPLAPTYEQYF	TGTGCCAGCAGCCCACTAGCCCCGACCTACGAGCAGTACTTC
15	TRBD1	TRBV7-2	-	TRBJ2-1	CASSPERGRYNEQFF	TGTGCCAGCAGCCCCGAGAGGGGGCGATACAATGAGCAGTTCTTC
15	TRBD1	TRBV5-5	few	TRBJ2-7	CASSLAGTELYEQYF	TGTGCCAGCAGCTTGGCCGGGACAGAACTCTACGAGCAGTACTTC
17	TRBD1	TRBV7-8	-	TRBJ1-1	CASSARDRGFRVTEAFF	TGTGCCAGCAGCGCCCGGGACAGGGGATTTAGGGTCACTGAAGCTTTCTTT
15	-	TRBV5-1	many	TRBJ2-2	CASSLGRPNTGELFF	TGCGCCAGCAGCCTGGGACGGCCGAACACCGGGGAGCTGTTTTTT
16	-	TRBV7-9	-	TRBJ1-1	CASSLGDFTLNTEAFF	TGTGCCAGCAGCTTAGGAGACTTTACCTTGAACACTGAAGCTTTCTTT
17	-	TRBV3-1	many	TRBJ2-1	CASSQDVTANSYNEQFF	TGTGCCAGCAGCCAAGATGTAACAGCTAACTCCTACAATGAGCAGTTCTTC
14	-	TRBV12-3/TRBV12-4	-	TRBJ1-2	CASSLKRGGYGYTF	TGTGCCAGCAGTTTAAAAAGGGGTGGCTATGGCTACACCTTC
13	-	TRBV27	few	TRBJ2-5	CASSPLGKETQYF	TGTGCCAGCAGTCCCCTTGGCAAGGAGACCCAGTACTTC
17	TRBD1	TRBV7-9	-	TRBJ2-1	CASSLGLRQGALDEQFF	TGTGCCAGCAGCTTAGGCCTCCGACAGGGGGCACTCGATGAGCAGTTCTTC
17	TRBD1	TRBV14	few	TRBJ2-1	CASSSLGGTGFINEQFF	TGTGCCAGCAGCTCCTTAGGCGGGACAGGGTTCATCAATGAGCAGTTCTTC